Given below is one T cell receptor beta chain in context. The antigen is not known. Graves' hyperthyroidism was deemed stable given no ophthalmopathy progression within 18 months. PBMCs were sourced from roughly 9.3 ml fresh peripheral blood. In germline, CDR1 is SEHNR, CDR2 FQNEAQ (reference sequence). V gave up 4 bases and J gave up 1 base, with 16 bases separating them. The CDR3 runs to 17 residues. RNA transcripts were the template for amplifying TCR beta CDR3 regions. TCR CDR3 regions were first amplified by RT-PCR with HTBI primers. TCRdb fed the multiplex PCR reads into MiXCR, producing one record per CDR3 protein. The repertoire holds hundreds of thousands of distinct CDR3 sequences, with around 15% as singletons. The data were taken from a study of T cells in Graves' hyperthyroidism and ophthalmopathy. Study results and caveats: Most expanded thyroid clonotypes above 0.001 also appeared in blood.

The V and J genes are TRBV7-9 and TRBJ2-2, with D maybe TRBD2 (6 bases). The clonotype comes from a woman under 30 with Graves' hyperthyroidism. The sample taken for sequencing was blood. The CDR3 DNA reads TGTGCCAGCAGCTCCGAGTTTCAGACTAGGAACACCGGGGAGCTGTTTTTT. Its protein is CASSSEFQTRNTGELFF.